Listed here is a single TCR beta chain. Its antigen is still unknown. This entry is derived from a study of shared clonotypes between healthy human individuals. Only in-frame clones appear in the TCRdb table, and some are missing; sequencing was by immunoSEQ multiplex PCR. The repertoire holds 650,000 to 800,000 clones, with under 95% as singletons. CD8 cells classed as naive were CD45RO-negative and positively selected for CCR7, excluding terminally differentiated effector memory CD45RA+ cells. Findings and caveats of the study: The small donor group covered limited genetic and exposure diversity. The naive CD4 repertoires of a handful of donors were compared, and approximately 4.5% of clonotypes were shared.

V dropped 9 bases and J dropped 3; count of bases not matched to a gene: 5. Germline CDR1 reads LNHDA; CDR2 reads SQIVND (reference sequence). The CDR3 runs to 13 residues. The clonotype originates from a man between 25 and 39 years old in good health. The material sequenced was naive CD8+ T cells sorted from blood. The rearrangement uses TRBV19 and TRBJ2-1; 7 bases fit TRBD1. The CDR3 DNA is TGTGCCAGCGCCGGGACAGACTACAATGAGCAGTTCTTC. Encoded protein: CASAGTDYNEQFF.